Listed here are 15 T cell receptor beta chains from one sample, sequenced in a study of long-term antiretroviral therapy in people with HIV. Runs used v3.0 of the immunoSEQ assay and were done at survey level. Clones were read by immunoSEQ multiplex PCR, and TCRdb kept only the in-frame ones, dropping some. The sample carries some 16,000 clones, roughly three quarters recorded once. The sequences come from unsorted PBMCs, collected 2.3 years after starting antiretroviral therapy. The receptor set was obtained from a woman aged 40 to 50 with HIV.

This sequence joins TRBV5-1 and TRBJ2-1; the D gene is possibly TRBD2 (6 bases). This CDR3 has 15 residues. Trimming left V 0 bases short and J 0 bases short, with 7 bases between. Germline loops: CDR1 SGHRS, CDR2 YFSETQ. The CDR3 loop is CASSLGGGSYNEQFF. CDR3 bases: TGCGCCAGCAGCTTGGGGGGAGGCTCCTACAATGAGCAGTTCTTC. Variable domain in full (rest from reference TRBV5-1 and TRBJ2-1): KAGVTQTPRYLIKTRGQQVTLSCSPISGHRSVSWYQQTPGQGLQFLFEYFSETQRNKGNFPGRFSGRQFSNSRSEMNVSTLELGDSALYLCASSLGGGSYNEQFFGPGTRLTVL.

CDR3 residues: CASSLLATGELFF. CDR3 nucleotide sequence: TGTGCCAGCAGCTTACTAGCTACCGGGGAGCTGTTTTTT. The chain couples TRBV7-2 to TRBJ2-2, with a possible D match to TRBD2 (5 bases). V lost 2 bases and J lost 5, with 6 bases in between. The CDR3 loop spans 13 amino acids. Germline V CDR1 and CDR2: SGHTA, FQGNSA.

The chain recombines TRBV7-9 with TRBJ1-2, with 10 bases identical to TRBD1. J was trimmed by 7 bases and V by 0 bases; bases with no gene match: 8. The CDR3 contains 16 residues. CDR1 is SEHNR and CDR2 is FQNEAQ in the germline V gene (reference sequence). CDR3 DNA: TGTGCCAGCAGCTTAGCGAGTGGGACAGGGGTTGGTGGCTACACCTTC. Amino acid sequence: CASSLASGTGVGGYTF. The full variable domain, rest sourced from reference TRBV7-9 and TRBJ1-2, is DTGVSQNPRHKITKRGQNVTFRCDPISEHNRLYWYRQTLGQGPEFLTYFQNEAQLEKSRLLSDRFSAERPKGSFSTLEIQRTEQGDSAMYLCASSLASGTGVGGYTFGSGTRLTVV.

The genes are TRBV18 and TRBJ2-1, with D possibly being TRBD2 (6 bases). Germline lookup yields CDR1 KGHSH and CDR2 LQKENI. Trimming cost V 2 bases and J 3 bases, with 11 bases left between them. This CDR3 is built from 15 residues. CDR3 nucleotides: TGTGCCAGCTCACCAGGGGGGACGTACTACAATGAGCAGTTCTTC. It is translated as CASSPGGTYYNEQFF.

The V gene is TRBV6-5, the J gene TRBJ1-1; D gene uncertain. V was cut by 0 bases and J by 2 bases, with 10 bases left in between. This CDR3 region has 15 residues. CDR1 is MNHEY, CDR2 SVGAGI, per germline. The CDR3 protein is CASSYSSALNTEAFF. Here the CDR3 DNA reads TGTGCCAGCAGTTACTCAAGCGCTTTAAACACTGAAGCTTTCTTT.

This chain connects TRBV9 to TRBJ2-1; 9 nucleotides match TRBD2. Germline CDR1 is SGDLS and CDR2 is YYNGEE. The V gene end was trimmed by 3 bases and the J gene end by 1 base; junction bases not matched to a gene: 5. The length of the CDR3 is 16 residues. The CDR3 bases are TGTGCCAGCAGCGGGCGACTAGCGGCTTCCTACAATGAGCAGTTCTTC. Translation: CASSGRLAASYNEQFF.

This clone showed up just a few times. The V gene is TRBV7-9, the J gene TRBJ2-5; D possibly corresponds to TRBD1 (5 bases). There are 13 residues in the CDR3. Per germline, CDR1 SEHNR and CDR2 FQNEAQ (reference sequence). The V and J ends lost 3 bases and 0 bases respectively, with 5 bases between them. CDR3 sequence reads: CASSLTDQETQYF. CDR3 DNA: TGTGCCAGCAGCTTGACAGACCAAGAGACCCAGTACTTC.

This chain connects TRBV7-2 to TRBJ1-2, with a weak D call TRBD1 (5 bases). V gave up 4 bases and J gave up 1 base, with 22 bases separating them. Germline values: CDR1 SGHTA, CDR2 FQGNSA. CDR3 size: 18 residues. CDR3: CASSSDTLDGHHNYGYTF. The CDR3 DNA is TGTGCCAGCAGCTCGGACACCCTTGACGGCCACCATAACTATGGCTACACCTTC.

The chain combines TRBV14 with TRBJ2-1, with a tentative D call TRBD2 (6 bases). Trimming cost V 4 bases and J 4 bases, with 8 bases left between them. The CDR3 is 13 amino acids. Germline CDR1 SGHDN, CDR2 FVKESK. CDR3 region: CASSLGGYNEQFF. CDR3 in DNA: TGTGCCAGCAGCCTCGGGGGTTACAATGAGCAGTTCTTC.

The gene calls are TRBV10-3 and TRBJ2-1; D might be TRBD1 or TRBD2, each matching 5 bases. V was shortened by 4 bases and J by 3 bases, with 22 bases between the two germline ends. This CDR3 region has 18 residues. Per the germline V gene, CDR1 is ENHRY and CDR2 is SYGVKD. The CDR3 coding sequence is TGTGCCATCAGTGCTTCTTCCCTGGGGACCGAAAGCTACAATGAGCAGTTCTTC. Its protein product is CAISASSLGTESYNEQFF.

CDR3 amino acids: CAWSGLDAEQYF. In DNA, the CDR3 is TGTGCCTGGAGTGGCCTGGACGCGGAGCAGTACTTC. The chain links TRBV30 to TRBJ2-7; no clear D. From germline, CDR1 is GTSNPN and CDR2 SVGIG (reference sequence). CDR3 length: 12 residues. Trimming pared 1 base from V and 7 bases from J, leaving 11 bases between.

The rearrangement links TRBV2 to TRBJ2-5; D may be TRBD1 (7 bases). CDR3 length: 14 residues. Germline V gives CDR1 SNHLY, CDR2 FYNNEI. The germline V and J ends were trimmed by 5 bases and 4 bases, with 14 bases remaining between them. CDR3 DNA sequence: TGTGCCAGCAGTCTTCACCAGGGGGGAGAGACCCAGTACTTC. It is translated as CASSLHQGGETQYF.

CDR3 coding DNA: TGTGCCTGGAGTGTAACAGGGGGCGCAGATACGCAGTATTTT. As protein: CAWSVTGGADTQYF. The chain uses TRBV30 and TRBJ2-3; 9 bases map to TRBD1. The ends lost 0 bases at V and 4 bases at J; junction bases unmatched: 2. Germline V gene data show CDR1 as GTSNPN and CDR2 as SVGIG (reference sequence). The CDR3 extends over 14 amino acids.

The chain's CDR3 is CASTRGGDKTYEQYF. CDR3 nucleotides: TGTGCCAGCACTCGAGGGGGGGACAAAACTTACGAGCAGTACTTC. This chain uses TRBV6-6 with TRBJ2-7, with D possibly TRBD2 on 7 matching bases. Trimming removed 7 bases at V and 4 bases at J, with 20 bases between. The CDR3 sequence is 15 residues long. The V gene's germline CDR1 is MNHNY and CDR2 SVGAGI (reference sequence).

Written as DNA, the CDR3 is TGTGCCAGTACGCCGGGAGGCAGCAATCAGCCCCAGCATTTT. Translating it yields CASTPGGSNQPQHF. The rearrangement links TRBV19 to TRBJ1-5, with D uncertain. With 7 bases removed from V and 1 base from J, the gap between germline ends came to 11 bases. Per the germline V gene, CDR1 is LNHDA and CDR2 is SQIVND (reference sequence). This CDR3 is 14 amino acids long.